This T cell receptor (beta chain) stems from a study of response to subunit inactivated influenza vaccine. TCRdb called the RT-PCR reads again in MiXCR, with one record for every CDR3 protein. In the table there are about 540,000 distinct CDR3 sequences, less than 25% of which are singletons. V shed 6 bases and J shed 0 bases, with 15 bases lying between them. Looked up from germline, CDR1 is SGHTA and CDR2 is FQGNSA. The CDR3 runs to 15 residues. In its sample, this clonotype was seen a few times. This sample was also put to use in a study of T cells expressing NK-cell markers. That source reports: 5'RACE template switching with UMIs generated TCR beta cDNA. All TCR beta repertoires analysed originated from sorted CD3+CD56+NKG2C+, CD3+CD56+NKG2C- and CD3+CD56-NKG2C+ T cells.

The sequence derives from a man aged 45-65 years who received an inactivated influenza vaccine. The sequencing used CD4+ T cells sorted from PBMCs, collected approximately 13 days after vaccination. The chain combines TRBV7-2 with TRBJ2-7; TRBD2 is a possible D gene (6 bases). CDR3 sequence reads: CASRRPGDVSYEQYF. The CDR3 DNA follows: TGTGCCAGCAGGCGACCGGGAGACGTCTCCTACGAGCAGTACTTC.